Listed below are T cell receptor beta chains from one sample, sequenced in a study of cytomegalovirus exposure and HLA in healthy donors. Using immunoSEQ multiplex PCR, the repertoire was profiled, and TCRdb retains in-frame clones only, with some absent. Among about 130,000 clones listed, roughly 79% were seen once. The sequencing sample was made of PBMCs. The receptors here all came from a boy aged 2 to 10 in good health and CMV-seronegative. CDR3s include the opening cysteine and the closing phenylalanine or tryptophan. Each record gives: V gene, D gene, J gene, clone size, CDR3 DNA, CDR3 protein. D genes are given only for firm matches. Some rows have no size entry. The others give once, few or many, or a class for an expanded clone.

V: TRBV7-9; D: .; J: TRBJ1-4; size: .; DNA: TGTGCCAGCAGCTCCCCGCTTGAGTTTCCTCCAACTAATGAAAAACTGTTTTTT; CDR3: CASSSPLEFPPTNEKLFF
V: TRBV7-9; D: TRBD1; J: TRBJ1-4; size: .; DNA: TGTGCCAGCAGCTTCTCCGGGACAGGGGTTTGGAATGAAAAACTGTTTTTT; CDR3: CASSFSGTGVWNEKLFF
V: TRBV4-2; D: .; J: TRBJ1-1; size: .; DNA: TGTGCCAGCAGCCAAGATGGGGGGAGTGTCACTGAAGCTTTCTTT; CDR3: CASSQDGGSVTEAFF
V: TRBV4-1; D: .; J: TRBJ1-2; size: .; DNA: TGCGCCAGCAGCCAACCCCCCCAAACAGGTCACCACTATGGCTACACCTTC; CDR3: CASSQPPQTGHHYGYTF
V: TRBV10-3; D: .; J: TRBJ1-1; size: .; DNA: TGTGCCATCAGTGAGTGGGAGGCCGCGAACACTGAAGCTTTCTTT; CDR3: CAISEWEAANTEAFF
V: TRBV5-6; D: TRBD1; J: TRBJ1-1; size: few; DNA: TGTGCCAGCAGCGTACCGGGACAGGGGCTTTCTGATGAAGCTTTCTTT; CDR3: CASSVPGQGLSDEAFF
V: TRBV29-1; D: .; J: TRBJ2-1; size: .; DNA: TGCAGCGTTGAAGCGGGAGAGGGCCCCAATGAGCAGTTCTTC; CDR3: CSVEAGEGPNEQFF
V: TRBV7-2; D: .; J: TRBJ2-7; size: .; DNA: TGTGCCAGCAGCCGGGACAACTCCTACGAGCAGTACTTC; CDR3: CASSRDNSYEQYF
V: TRBV11-3; D: TRBD2; J: TRBJ2-2; size: .; DNA: TGTGCCAGCAGCCATACTAGCGGGAGTTGGACCGGGGAGCTGTTTTTT; CDR3: CASSHTSGSWTGELFF
V: TRBV30; D: TRBD1; J: TRBJ2-6; size: .; DNA: TGTGCCTGGACCGGGACAGAAATATCTGGGGCCAACGTCCTGACTTTC; CDR3: CAWTGTEISGANVLTF